Shown below are 3 T cell receptor beta chains from a single sample sequenced in a study of T cells in Graves' hyperthyroidism and ophthalmopathy. Authors of the study amplified TCR beta CDR3 regions from RNA transcripts. First-round RT-PCR with HTBI primers amplified the TCR CDR3 region. TCRdb re-called the multiplex PCR reads through MiXCR, storing one row per CDR3 protein. This repertoire shows a few hundred thousand distinct CDR3 sequences, under 25% found once; its top ten account for over 45%. Sequences were obtained from blood. These receptors were collected from a woman in her forties or fifties with Graves' hyperthyroidism.

This chain links TRBV5-4 with TRBJ2-7; tentatively, D is TRBD2 (6 bases). Germline values: CDR1 SGHNT, CDR2 YYREEE (reference sequence). Trimming took 4 bases from V and 0 from J, leaving 17 bases between them. The CDR3 has 16 residues. The CDR3 reads CASSPSTGGSSYEQYF. The CDR3 coding sequence is TGTGCCAGCAGCCCCAGCACCGGGGGTTCCTCCTACGAGCAGTACTTC.

The sample holds a few counts of this clonotype. V is TRBV20-1 and J is TRBJ2-5; possibly TRBD1 for D (5 bases). The germline V and J ends were trimmed by 6 bases and 5 bases, with 19 bases remaining between them. Per the germline V gene, CDR1 is DFQATT and CDR2 is SNEGSKA (reference sequence). The CDR3 spans 14 residues. CDR3 in amino acids: CSAGWYRGVETQYF. The CDR3, as DNA: TGCAGTGCCGGGTGGTATAGGGGCGTCGAGACCCAGTACTTC.

CDR3 sequence (DNA): TGCGCCAGCAGCTTGGTGCAGGGGGTGCTCACAGATACGCAGTATTTT. Its protein product is CASSLVQGVLTDTQYF. The gene calls are TRBV5-1 and TRBJ2-3, with 7 bases aligning to TRBD1. V shed 0 bases and J 2 bases; nucleotides not matched to a gene: 6. CDR1 and CDR2 from the germline V gene are SGHRS and YFSETQ. The CDR3 spans 16 residues.